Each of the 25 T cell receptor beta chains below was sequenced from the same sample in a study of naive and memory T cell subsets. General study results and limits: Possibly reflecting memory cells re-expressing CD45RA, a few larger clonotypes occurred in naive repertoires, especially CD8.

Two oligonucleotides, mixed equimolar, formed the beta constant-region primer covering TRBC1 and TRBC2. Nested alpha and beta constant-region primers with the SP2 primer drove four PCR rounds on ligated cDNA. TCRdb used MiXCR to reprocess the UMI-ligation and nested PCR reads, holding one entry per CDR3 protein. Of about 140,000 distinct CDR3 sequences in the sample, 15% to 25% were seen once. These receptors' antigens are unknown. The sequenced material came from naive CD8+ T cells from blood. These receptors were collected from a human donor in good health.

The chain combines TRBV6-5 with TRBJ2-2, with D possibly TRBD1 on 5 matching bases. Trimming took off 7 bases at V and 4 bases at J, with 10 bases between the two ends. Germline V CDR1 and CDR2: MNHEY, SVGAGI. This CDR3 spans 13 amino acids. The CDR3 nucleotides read TGTGCCAGCAACCAGGGAACCACCGGGGAGCTGTTTTTT. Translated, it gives CASNQGTTGELFF.

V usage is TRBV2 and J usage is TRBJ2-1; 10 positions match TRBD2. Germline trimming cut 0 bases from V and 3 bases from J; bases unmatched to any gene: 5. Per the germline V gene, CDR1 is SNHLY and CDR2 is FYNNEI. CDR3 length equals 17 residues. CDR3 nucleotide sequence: TGTGCCAGCAGTGAAGCGCTTCCTAGCGGGAGCTACAATGAGCAGTTCTTC. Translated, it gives CASSEALPSGSYNEQFF.

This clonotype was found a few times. In DNA, the CDR3 is TGTGCCAGCAGTTACCCAGGGGGGGACATTCAGTACTTC. This translates into CASSYPGGDIQYF. V gene TRBV6-5 combines with J gene TRBJ2-4, with D possibly being TRBD1 or TRBD2 (7 bases each). V was shortened by 2 bases and J by 8 bases, with 10 bases between the two germline ends. Germline V lookup: CDR1 MNHEY, CDR2 SVGAGI. CDR3 length: 13 amino acids.

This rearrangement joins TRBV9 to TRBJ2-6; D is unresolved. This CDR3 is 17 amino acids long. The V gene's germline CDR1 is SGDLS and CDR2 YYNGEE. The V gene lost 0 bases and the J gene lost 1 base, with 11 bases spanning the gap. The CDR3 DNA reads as TGTGCCAGCAGCGTAGACGACCCGGCGTCTGGGGCCAACGTCCTGACTTTC. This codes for CASSVDDPASGANVLTF.

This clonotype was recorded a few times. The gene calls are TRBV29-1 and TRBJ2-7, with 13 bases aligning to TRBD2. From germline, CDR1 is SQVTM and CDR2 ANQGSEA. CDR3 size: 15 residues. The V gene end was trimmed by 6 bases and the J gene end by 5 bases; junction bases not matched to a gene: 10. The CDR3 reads CSVGLAGLGGDEQYF. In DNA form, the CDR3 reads TGCAGCGTGGGACTAGCGGGACTCGGAGGCGACGAGCAGTACTTC.

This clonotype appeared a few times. CDR3 nucleotides: TGTGCCACCAGCGGATACCGGGACAGGGATTATAGCAATCAGCCCCAGCATTTT. This codes for CATSGYRDRDYSNQPQHF. V and J are TRBV15 and TRBJ1-5; TRBD1 matches 9 bases. Germline CDR1 reads LNHNV; CDR2 reads YYDKDF (reference sequence). The CDR3 sequence is 18 residues long. V gave up 5 bases and J gave up 0 bases; unmatched junction bases: 11.

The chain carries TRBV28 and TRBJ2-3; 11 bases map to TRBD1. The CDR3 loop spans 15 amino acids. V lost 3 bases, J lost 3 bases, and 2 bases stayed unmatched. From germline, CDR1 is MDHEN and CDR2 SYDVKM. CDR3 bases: TGTGCCAGCAGTTTGGACAGGGGGCAAACAGATACGCAGTATTTT. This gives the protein CASSLDRGQTDTQYF.

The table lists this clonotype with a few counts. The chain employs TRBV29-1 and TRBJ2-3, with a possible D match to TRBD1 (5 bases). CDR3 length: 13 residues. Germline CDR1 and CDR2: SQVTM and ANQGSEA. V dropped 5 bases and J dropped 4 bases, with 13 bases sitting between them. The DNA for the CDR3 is TGCAGCGTTTCCCCTCTCAGGGCAGATACGCAGTATTTT. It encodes CSVSPLRADTQYF.

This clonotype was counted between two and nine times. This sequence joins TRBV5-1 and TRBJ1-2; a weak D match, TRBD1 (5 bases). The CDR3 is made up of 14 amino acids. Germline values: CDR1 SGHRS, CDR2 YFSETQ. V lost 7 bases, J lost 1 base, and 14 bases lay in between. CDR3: CASGYRRDNYGYTF. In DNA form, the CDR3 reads TGCGCCAGCGGATACAGGCGGGATAACTATGGCTACACCTTC. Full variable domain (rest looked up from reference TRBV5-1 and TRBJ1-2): KAGVTQTPRYLIKTRGQQVTLSCSPISGHRSVSWYQQTPGQGLQFLFEYFSETQRNKGNFPGRFSGRQFSNSRSEMNVSTLELGDSALYLCASGYRRDNYGYTFGSGTRLTVV.

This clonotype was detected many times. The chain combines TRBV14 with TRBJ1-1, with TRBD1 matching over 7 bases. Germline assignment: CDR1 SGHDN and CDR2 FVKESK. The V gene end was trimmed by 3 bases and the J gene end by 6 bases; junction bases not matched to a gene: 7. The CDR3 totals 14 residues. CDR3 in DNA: TGTGCCAGCAGCCAGACAGGGATCTACGCTGAAGCTTTCTTT. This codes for CASSQTGIYAEAFF.

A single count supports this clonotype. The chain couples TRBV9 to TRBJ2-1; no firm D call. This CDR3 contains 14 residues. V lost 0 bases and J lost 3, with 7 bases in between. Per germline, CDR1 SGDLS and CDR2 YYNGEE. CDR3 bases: TGTGCCAGCAGCGTAGTATCGGTCTACAATGAGCAGTTCTTC. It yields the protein CASSVVSVYNEQFF.

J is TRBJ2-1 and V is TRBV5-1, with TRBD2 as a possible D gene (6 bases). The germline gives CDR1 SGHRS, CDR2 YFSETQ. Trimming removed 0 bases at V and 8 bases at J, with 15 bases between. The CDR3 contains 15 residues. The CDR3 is CASSLGASEGYEQFF. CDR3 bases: TGCGCCAGCAGCTTGGGGGCTAGCGAGGGATATGAGCAGTTCTTC.

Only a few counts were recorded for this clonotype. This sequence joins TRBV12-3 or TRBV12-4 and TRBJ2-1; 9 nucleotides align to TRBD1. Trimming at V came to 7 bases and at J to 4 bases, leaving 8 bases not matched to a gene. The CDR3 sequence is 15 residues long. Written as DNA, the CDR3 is TGTGCCAGCAACCTCGGACAGGGGTTATACAATGAGCAGTTCTTC. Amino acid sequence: CASNLGQGLYNEQFF.

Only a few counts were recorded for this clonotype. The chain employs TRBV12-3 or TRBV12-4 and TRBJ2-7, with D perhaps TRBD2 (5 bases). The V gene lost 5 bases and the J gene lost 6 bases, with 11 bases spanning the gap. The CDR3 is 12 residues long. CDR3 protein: CASSAAGVEQYF. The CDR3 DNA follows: TGTGCCAGCAGTGCCGCCGGGGTCGAGCAGTACTTC.

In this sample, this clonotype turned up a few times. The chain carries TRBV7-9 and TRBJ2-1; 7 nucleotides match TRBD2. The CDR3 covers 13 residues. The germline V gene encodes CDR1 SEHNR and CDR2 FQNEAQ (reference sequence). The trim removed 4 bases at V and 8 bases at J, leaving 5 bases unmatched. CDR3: CASSSPTSDEQFF. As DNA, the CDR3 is TGTGCCAGCAGCTCGCCCACTAGCGATGAGCAGTTCTTC. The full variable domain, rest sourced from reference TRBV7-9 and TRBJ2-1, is DTGVSQNPRHKITKRGQNVTFRCDPISEHNRLYWYRQTLGQGPEFLTYFQNEAQLEKSRLLSDRFSAERPKGSFSTLEIQRTEQGDSAMYLCASSSPTSDEQFFGPGTRLTVL.

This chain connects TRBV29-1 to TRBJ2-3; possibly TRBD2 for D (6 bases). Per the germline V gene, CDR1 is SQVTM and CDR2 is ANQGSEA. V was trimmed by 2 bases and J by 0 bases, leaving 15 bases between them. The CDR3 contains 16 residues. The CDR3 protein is CSVELVSGPSTDTQYF. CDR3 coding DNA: TGCAGCGTTGAACTTGTTAGCGGTCCTAGCACAGATACGCAGTATTTT.

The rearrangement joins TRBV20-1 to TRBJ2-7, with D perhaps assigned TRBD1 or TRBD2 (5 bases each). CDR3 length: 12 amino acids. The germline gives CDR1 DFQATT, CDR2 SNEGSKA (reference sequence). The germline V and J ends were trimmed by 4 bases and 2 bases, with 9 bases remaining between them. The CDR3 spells CSANGAAYEQYF. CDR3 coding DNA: TGCAGTGCTAACGGGGCTGCCTACGAGCAGTACTTC.

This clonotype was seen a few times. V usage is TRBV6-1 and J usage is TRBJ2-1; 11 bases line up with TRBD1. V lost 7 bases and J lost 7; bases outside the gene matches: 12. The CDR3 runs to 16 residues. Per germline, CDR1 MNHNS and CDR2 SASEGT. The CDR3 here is CASTPTWTGGWNEQFF. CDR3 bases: TGTGCCAGCACCCCCACCTGGACAGGGGGCTGGAATGAGCAGTTCTTC.

CDR3 protein: CASSTGGPYEQYF. For the CDR3, the DNA is TGTGCCAGCAGTACCGGGGGACCCTACGAGCAGTACTTC. This chain joins TRBV12-3 or TRBV12-4 and TRBJ2-7, with D perhaps TRBD2 (6 bases). The CDR3 covers 13 residues. Trimming cost V 5 bases and J 2 bases, with 10 bases left between them.

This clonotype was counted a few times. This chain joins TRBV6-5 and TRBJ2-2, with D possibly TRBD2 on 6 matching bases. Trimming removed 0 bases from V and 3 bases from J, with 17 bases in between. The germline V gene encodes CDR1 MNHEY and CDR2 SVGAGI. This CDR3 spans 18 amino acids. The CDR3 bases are TGTGCCAGCAGTTACTCGGCGGGGTTTTGGTCGGACACCGGGGAGCTGTTTTTT. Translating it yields CASSYSAGFWSDTGELFF.

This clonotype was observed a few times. The CDR3: CSASSDRDDQPQHF. The DNA of the CDR3 is TGCAGTGCTAGTTCAGACAGGGACGACCAGCCCCAGCATTTT. The rearrangement uses TRBV20-1 and TRBJ1-5; 7 bases fit TRBD1. CDR3 length: 14 amino acids. Unmatched junction bases numbered 9, after V lost 3 bases and J lost 7 bases. Germline assignment: CDR1 DFQATT and CDR2 SNEGSKA (reference sequence).

The DNA of the CDR3 is TGTGCCAGCAGCTTGGGGAGCGGTTACACAGATACGCAGTATTTT. Protein sequence: CASSLGSGYTDTQYF. The chain uses TRBV5-4 and TRBJ2-3, with a tentative D call TRBD2 (5 bases). This CDR3 spans 15 amino acids. Germline assignment: CDR1 SGHNT and CDR2 YYREEE (reference sequence). The V and J ends lost 0 bases and 2 bases respectively, with 10 bases between them. Full variable domain (outside the CDR3, taken from reference TRBV5-4 and TRBJ2-3): ETGVTQSPTHLIKTRGQQVTLRCSSQSGHNTVSWYQQALGQGPQFIFQYYREEENGRGNFPPRFSGLQFPNYSSELNVNALELDDSALYLCASSLGSGYTDTQYFGPGTRLTVL.

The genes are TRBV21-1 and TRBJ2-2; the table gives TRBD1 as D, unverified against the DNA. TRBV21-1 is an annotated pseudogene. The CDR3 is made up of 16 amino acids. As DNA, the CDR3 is TGTGCCAGCAGCACACGCCCGGACAGGCGGGCCGGGGAGCTGTTTTTT. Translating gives CASSTRPDRRAGELFF.

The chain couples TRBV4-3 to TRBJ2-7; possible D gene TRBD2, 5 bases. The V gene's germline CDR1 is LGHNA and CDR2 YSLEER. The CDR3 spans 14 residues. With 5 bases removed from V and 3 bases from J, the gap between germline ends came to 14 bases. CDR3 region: CASSDAAGYYEQYF. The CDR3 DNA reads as TGCGCCAGCAGCGACGCGGCGGGTTACTACGAGCAGTACTTC.

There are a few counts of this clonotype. The chain's CDR3 is CASSMGTNYGYTF. CDR3 nucleotides: TGTGCCAGTAGTATGGGGACCAACTATGGCTACACCTTC. V and J are TRBV19 and TRBJ1-2; possibly TRBD1 for D (5 bases). The CDR3 has 13 residues. V was trimmed by 3 bases and J by 2 bases, leaving 7 bases between them. The germline CDR1 and CDR2 sequences are LNHDA and SQIVND (reference sequence).